This T cell receptor beta chain was obtained from a study of cytomegalovirus exposure and HLA in healthy donors. Study-level information: Approximately 85 million unique TCRs from HLA-typed donors made up an early data release. Study-wide points: CMV serostatus was the only recorded immune exposure for donors. Follow-up analysis found HLA locus-dependent TCR association rates, highest for DRB1 and lowest for HLA-C. TCR beta V- and J-gene trimming, according to a later analysis, was linked to a missense DCLRE1C variant.

This clone was seen more than once but under ten times. Its antigen is not known. The CDR3 loop spans 14 amino acids. V lost 5 bases, J lost 3 bases, and 13 bases lay in between. Germline CDR1 and CDR2: SGHTA and FQGNSA. PCR amplification relied on 60 Vbeta primers (plus 13 Jbeta primers). Here immunoSEQ multiplex PCR was the method, and the copy in TCRdb shows in-frame clones only, minus some. Of over 65,000 clones listed, around 80% are singletons. The source of this sequence is a human donor in good health. The chain employs TRBV7-2 and TRBJ1-1, with TRBD1 as a possible D gene (5 bases). Sequencing was done on a sample of PBMCs. The CDR3 DNA reads TGTGCCAGCAGCCCCGGGGGGGGGTACACTGAAGCTTTCTTT. Protein product: CASSPGGGYTEAFF.